This T cell receptor (beta chain) is from a study of cytomegalovirus exposure and HLA in healthy donors. V gave up 1 base and J gave up 0 bases; unmatched junction bases: 7. The germline V gene has CDR1 SGHTA and CDR2 FQGNSA. This CDR3 is built from 17 residues. This clone was observed a handful of times. The primer mix had 60 Vbeta and 13 Jbeta primers. Assay used: immunoSEQ multiplex PCR; TCRdb lists only in-frame clones, some missing. The sample yields some 130,000 clones, around 80% seen once. Sequenced sample: PBMCs. This clonotype was sampled from a man aged 40-49 years in good health and CMV-seropositive. V is TRBV7-2 and J is TRBJ2-3, with 7 bases aligning to TRBD2. Written as DNA, the CDR3 is TGTGCCAGCAGCTTAGGGGGGGGGATCACTAGCACAGATACGCAGTATTTT. Encoded protein: CASSLGGGITSTDTQYF.